The subject of this entry is one T cell receptor beta chain. Its antigen is still unknown. PCR involved 60 Vbeta and 13 Jbeta primers. In the original processing: Per a later analysis, the number of unique TCR beta chains was roughly 87 million, of which roughly 9.9 million were shared. Clones were sequenced by immunoSEQ multiplex PCR, and TCRdb holds only the in-frame ones, with some missing. For V, J and clone size, that table is used; D and trimming come from the DNA. This sample carries 95,000 to 150,000 clones, approximately 79% of them seen once, and the ten largest clones take about 2%. This sample is part of a study of cytomegalovirus exposure and HLA in healthy donors. Study outcomes and limitations: Highly shared variants forming one cluster were likely a sequencing artifact.

Sequencing input: PBMCs. This TCR was sampled from a man younger than 45 in good health and CMV-seronegative.

CDR3 nucleotide sequence: TGTGCCAGTAGCGCAGGGGTCCGACTCTATGGCTACACCTTC. Protein: CASSAGVRLYGYTF. The rearrangement joins TRBV19 to TRBJ1-2, with a tentative D call TRBD1 (6 bases). CDR1 and CDR2 (germline): LNHDA, SQIVND (reference sequence). This CDR3 is built from 14 residues. Between the trimmed V and J ends, which lost 6 bases and 4 bases, there was a span of 15 bases.